This section outlines one T cell receptor (beta chain) sequence together with its context. As yet, its antigen is unknown. All of the isolated RNA was reverse transcribed, so expressed TCRB transcripts were sequenced. Clones were read by immunoSEQ multiplex PCR, and TCRdb kept only the in-frame ones, dropping some. The repertoire holds some 150,000 clones, with about 13% as singletons. Per germline, CDR1 SGHTA and CDR2 FQGTGA. This CDR3 region has 13 residues. V dropped 1 base and J dropped 7; count of bases not matched to a gene: 3. The entry originates in a study of beta chain features in type 1 diabetes. General study findings and limits: When Type 1 diabetes patients were examined, their TCRB CDR3s proved moderately but significantly shorter in all four CD4+ subsets.

This TCR was sampled from a man aged 18 to 35 with type 1 diabetes. Specimen: central memory CD4+ T cells from blood. The J gene is TRBJ1-1, the V gene TRBV7-3; the match to TRBD1 covers 7 bases. The chain's CDR3 is CASSLKTGSEAFF. The CDR3 nucleotides read TGTGCCAGCAGCTTAAAGACAGGGAGTGAAGCTTTCTTT.